Shown below are 11 T cell receptor beta chains from a single sample sequenced in a study of Graves' ophthalmopathy and Graves' hyperthyroidism. Amplified TCR beta CDR3 regions were obtained using RNA transcripts as template. RT-PCR with HTBI primers came first, then second-round multiplex PCR. One entry per CDR3 protein, called by TCRdb with MiXCR from the multiplex PCR reads. The sample shows approximately 480,000 distinct CDR3 sequences, around 15% of them seen only once. Material for sequencing was blood. The receptors come from a woman aged 25 to 39 with Graves' ophthalmopathy.

This clonotype was seen ten or more times. The V and J genes are TRBV28 and TRBJ1-6; 9 bases are shared with TRBD1. Germline CDR1 reads MDHEN; CDR2 reads SYDVKM. After removal of 8 bases from V and 10 bases from J, the junction contained 12 bases not matched to a gene. The CDR3 runs to 15 residues. The CDR3 here is CASGNRGRIRSPLHF. The CDR3 DNA reads TGTGCCAGCGGAAACAGGGGGCGGATTCGGTCACCCCTCCACTTT.

The V call is TRBV20-1, the J call TRBJ2-7; no firm D call. Trimming cost V 3 bases and J 0 bases, with 15 bases left between them. The CDR3 covers 15 residues. The germline CDR1 and CDR2 sequences are DFQATT and SNEGSKA (reference sequence). The CDR3 sequence: CSASDVGISSYEQYF. DNA for the CDR3: TGCAGTGCTAGTGATGTAGGGATATCCTCCTACGAGCAGTACTTC.

The table lists this clonotype with many counts. The V and J genes are TRBV30 and TRBJ2-5; D is undetermined. The CDR3 sequence is 13 residues long. Germline loops: CDR1 GTSNPN, CDR2 SVGIG (reference sequence). Trimming shortened V by 2 bases and J by 2 bases, and 9 bases separated the two germline ends. The CDR3 region is CAWSWARQETQYF. CDR3 nucleotides: TGTGCCTGGAGTTGGGCGAGACAAGAGACCCAGTACTTC. Together with reference TRBV30 and TRBJ2-5, the CDR3 gives the full variable domain: SQTIHQWPATLVQPVGSPLSLECTVEGTSNPNLYWYRQAAGRGLQLLFYSVGIGQISSEVPQNLSASRPQDRQFILSSKKLLLSDSGFYLCAWSWARQETQYFGPGTRLLVL.

This clonotype was recorded at least ten times. The chain employs TRBV10-3 and TRBJ1-2; no clear D gene. Germline lookup yields CDR1 ENHRY and CDR2 SYGVKD. V was cut by 0 bases and J by 1 base, with 6 bases left in between. There are 14 residues in the CDR3. The CDR3: CAISESPVNYGYTF. As DNA, the CDR3 is TGTGCCATCAGTGAGTCTCCTGTTAACTATGGCTACACCTTC.

This clonotype was seen at least ten times. V usage is TRBV19 and J usage is TRBJ1-5; 9 bases fit TRBD1. V trimming: 3 bases; J trimming: 6 bases; junction bases outside the gene matches: 6. The CDR3 is 15 residues long. The germline gives CDR1 LNHDA, CDR2 SQIVND (reference sequence). CDR3 in amino acids: CASSIFGTGFQPQHF. The CDR3 DNA is TGTGCCAGTAGTATCTTCGGGACAGGGTTTCAGCCCCAGCATTTT. Full variable domain (missing parts from reference TRBV19 and TRBJ1-5): DGGITQSPKYLFRKEGQNVTLSCEQNLNHDAMYWYRQDPGQGLRLIYYSQIVNDFQKGDIAEGYSVSREKKESFPLTVTSAQKNPTAFYLCASSIFGTGFQPQHFGDGTRLSIL.

This clonotype was observed at least ten times. This chain uses TRBV6-1 with TRBJ2-7; D gene uncertain. V was cut by 8 bases and J by 2 bases, with 19 bases left in between. CDR3 size: 15 residues. Germline loops: CDR1 MNHNS, CDR2 SASEGT. The CDR3 sequence: CASGRGGVPTYEQYF. CDR3 coding DNA: TGTGCCAGCGGTAGAGGCGGAGTCCCCACCTACGAGCAGTACTTC.

This clonotype was seen at least ten times. V and J are TRBV20-1 and TRBJ1-5; 8 bases are a match to TRBD1. The V and J ends lost 5 bases and 2 bases, in that order; junction bases with no gene match: 5. Germline V gene lookup returns CDR1 DFQATT and CDR2 SNEGSKA (reference sequence). The length of the CDR3 is 14 residues. The CDR3 DNA follows: TGCAGTGCTTCCGAGGACAGGGGCAATCAGCCCCAGCATTTT. Translated, it gives CSASEDRGNQPQHF.

The V gene is TRBV29-1, the J gene TRBJ2-7, with 11 bases identical to TRBD2. The J segment lost 6 bases and the V segment lost 6 bases, leaving 1 base of the junction unmatched. Germline V CDR1 and CDR2: SQVTM, ANQGSEA. The CDR3 runs to 11 residues. As DNA, the CDR3 is TGCAGCGTAACTAGCGGGAGCGAGCAGTACTTC. Its protein product is CSVTSGSEQYF.

As for this clonotype: A read error may be the cause here, since a much bigger clone is one base away. The CDR3, as DNA: TGTGCCAGCAGTACCGCAGGGGGCAGGAATCAGCCCCAGCAGTTT. Protein: CASSTAGGRNQPQQF. The chain is built from TRBV12-3 or TRBV12-4 and TRBJ1-5, with 8 bases fitting TRBD1. CDR3 size: 15 residues.

This clonotype came up many times. This chain links TRBV5-1 with TRBJ2-7, with D perhaps matching TRBD2 (6 bases). Trimming left V 7 bases short and J 3 bases short, with 11 bases between. Germline CDR1 SGHRS, CDR2 YFSETQ. The CDR3 spans 12 residues. CDR3 region: CASRAGNYEQYF. CDR3 bases: TGCGCCAGCCGCGCGGGGAACTACGAGCAGTACTTC.

V gene TRBV6-5 combines with J gene TRBJ1-6; D is ambiguous. The CDR3 is 14 amino acids. Looked up from germline, CDR1 is MNHEY and CDR2 is SVGAGI. V was shortened by 2 bases and J by 3 bases, with 5 bases between the two germline ends. Written as DNA, the CDR3 is TGTGCCAGCAGTTACGTCTTCTATAATTCACCCCTCCACTTT. Its translation: CASSYVFYNSPLHF.